A selection of T cell receptor beta chains follows, all from one sample in a study of T cells in Graves' hyperthyroidism and ophthalmopathy. MiXCR was run by TCRdb on the multiplex PCR reads, yielding one entry per CDR3 protein. This table holds 450,000 to 700,000 distinct CDR3 sequences, 46% found once. Sequencing was done on a sample of peripheral blood or thyroid tissue (not recorded which). These receptors all come from a woman aged 18-29 years with Graves' hyperthyroidism. Each CDR3 is given with its conserved first and last residue. D genes are given only for firm matches. Clone size is given for some rows only: seen once, a few or many times, or a class if the clone is expanded.

j_call clone_size d_call v_call cdr3_aa cdr3_nt
TRBJ1-5 many - TRBV2 CASSEALEGPQHF TGTGCCAGCAGTGAAGCGTTAGAAGGGCCCCAGCATTTT
TRBJ1-2 - TRBD1 TRBV20-1 CSASPAGQAGDGYTF TGCAGTGCTAGTCCCGCGGGACAGGCGGGTGATGGCTACACCTTC
TRBJ2-5 many TRBD1 TRBV20-1 CSGHRGLGTQYF TGCAGTGGCCACAGGGGATTGGGGACCCAGTACTTC
TRBJ2-1 - TRBD2 TRBV20-1 CSASSSGSTHNEQFF TGCAGTGCTAGCAGTAGCGGGAGTACCCACAATGAGCAGTTCTTC
TRBJ1-2 - - TRBV20-1 CSARGFGGDYGYTF TGCAGTGCTAGAGGTTTCGGGGGAGACTATGGCTACACCTTC
TRBJ2-7 many - TRBV2 CASRQTQYEQYF TGTGCCAGCAGGCAGACACAGTACGAGCAGTACTTC
TRBJ2-1 - TRBD2 TRBV10-3 CAISGSWTSDGSYNEQFF TGTGCCATCAGTGGGAGCTGGACTAGCGATGGTTCCTACAATGAGCAGTTCTTC
TRBJ1-2 many - TRBV5-1 CASRPTTGFDGYTF TGCGCCAGCAGACCTACGACAGGATTTGATGGCTACACCTTC
TRBJ2-7 few - TRBV7-9 CASSLGSNEQYF TGTGCCAGCAGCTTAGGTAGCAATGAGCAGTACTTC
TRBJ2-7 - - TRBV29-1 CSSPEQNYEQYF TGCAGCTCACCGGAACAGAACTACGAGCAGTACTTC
TRBJ1-2 - - TRBV29-1 CSVYYTGDYTF TGCAGCGTATATTACACCGGGGACTACACCTTC
TRBJ1-4 many TRBD1 TRBV7-9 CASSPTGKEKLFF TGTGCCAGCAGCCCGACAGGGAAGGAAAAACTGTTTTTT
TRBJ2-7 - - TRBV7-1 CASSSTGGEGRKQYF TGTGCCAGCAGCTCTACCGGAGGGGAAGGTCGTAAGCAGTACTTC
TRBJ2-5 many TRBD1 TRBV27 CASSQGQDQYF TGTGCCAGCAGTCAAGGACAGGATCAGTACTTC
TRBJ2-7 few - TRBV3-1 CATSRGDAQYF TGTGCCACCAGCAGGGGAGACGCGCAGTACTTC
TRBJ2-7 many TRBD2 TRBV5-5 CASSLEPSGRSYEQYF TGTGCCAGCAGCTTGGAGCCTAGCGGGAGGTCCTACGAGCAGTACTTC
TRBJ1-1 once - TRBV24-1 CATSDRYFPEAFF TGTGCCACCAGTGACAGGTACTTTCCTGAAGCTTTCTTT
TRBJ1-1 - - TRBV12-5 CASAPSQGLGTEAFF TGTGCTAGTGCCCCCTCCCAAGGGTTGGGCACTGAAGCTTTCTTT
TRBJ2-5 - TRBD2 TRBV2 CASTGAGFGETQYF TGTGCCAGCACTGGAGCGGGATTCGGAGAGACCCAGTACTTC
TRBJ1-1 many - TRBV12-3/TRBV12-4 CASSFLNTEAFF TGTGCCAGCAGTTTCCTGAACACTGAAGCTTTCTTT
TRBJ1-1 - TRBD1 TRBV29-1 CSVRTGKLYTEAFF TGCAGCGTCCGGACAGGGAAGTTGTACACTGAAGCTTTCTTT
TRBJ1-1 - - TRBV11-2 CASSYVQNTEAFF TGTGCCAGCAGCTACGTACAGAACACTGAAGCTTTCTTT
TRBJ2-1 many TRBD2 TRBV25-1 CASSEVTSGRNEQFF TGTGCCAGCAGTGAAGTGACTAGCGGGAGGAATGAGCAGTTCTTC
TRBJ2-7 few - TRBV4-1 CASSQDSLGATYEQYF TGCGCCAGCAGCCAAGACTCCCTTGGGGCTACCTACGAGCAGTACTTC
TRBJ2-7 - TRBD1 TRBV2 CASSEQTGDSSYEQYF TGTGCCAGCAGTGAGCAAACAGGGGATAGCTCCTACGAGCAGTACTTC
TRBJ1-1 - - TRBV29-1 CSLEESGAFF TGCAGCTTAGAAGAATCTGGAGCTTTCTTT
TRBJ2-5 many TRBD2 TRBV5-6 CASRSLAGEFQETQYF TGTGCCAGCAGATCCTTAGCGGGAGAGTTCCAAGAGACCCAGTACTTC
TRBJ2-5 - - TRBV7-3 CASSLGHSNQPQYF TGTGCCAGCAGCTTAGGGCATAGCAATCAGCCCCAGTACTTC
TRBJ1-1 - TRBD1 TRBV12-3/TRBV12-4 CASIMDRAGTEAFF TGTGCCAGCATCATGGACAGGGCGGGCACTGAAGCTTTCTTT
TRBJ2-7 many TRBD2 TRBV11-2 CASSPSGRDRDEQYF TGTGCCAGCAGCCCAAGCGGGAGGGATCGGGACGAGCAGTACTTC
TRBJ2-7 - - TRBV5-1 CASSLGTFEREQYF TGCGCCAGCAGCTTGGGGACATTCGAGCGCGAGCAGTACTTC
TRBJ2-2 - - TRBV12-3/TRBV12-4 CASSLSAGNTGELFF TGTGCCAGCAGTTTATCTGCGGGGAACACCGGGGAGCTGTTTTTT
TRBJ2-1 - - TRBV6-5 CASSYRRRAVFYNEQFF TGTGCCAGCAGTTACAGGCGCAGGGCCGTTTTCTACAATGAGCAGTTCTTC
TRBJ1-4 many - TRBV19 CASSITQASEKLFF TGTGCCAGTAGTATTACGCAGGCGAGCGAAAAACTGTTTTTT
TRBJ2-7 - - TRBV9 CASSDERDWSNEQYF TGTGCCAGCAGCGATGAACGGGACTGGTCGAACGAGCAGTACTTC
TRBJ2-5 many - TRBV29-1 CSVEHRGTGQETQYF TGCAGCGTTGAACATCGGGGGACGGGGCAAGAGACCCAGTACTTC
TRBJ1-5 many TRBD1 TRBV14 CASSQSRPGQGINQPQHF TGTGCCAGCAGCCAATCCCGACCGGGACAGGGTATCAATCAGCCCCAGCATTTT
TRBJ1-2 many TRBD1 TRBV12-3/TRBV12-4 CASSKGAYGYTF TGTGCCAGCAGCAAGGGGGCCTATGGCTACACCTTC
TRBJ1-2 - - TRBV20-1 CSASGLTAGYGYTF TGCAGTGCTAGTGGTTTGACAGCCGGCTATGGCTACACCTTC
TRBJ1-2 many - TRBV20-1 CSAATGDYGYTF TGCAGTGCTGCGACAGGAGACTATGGCTACACCTTC